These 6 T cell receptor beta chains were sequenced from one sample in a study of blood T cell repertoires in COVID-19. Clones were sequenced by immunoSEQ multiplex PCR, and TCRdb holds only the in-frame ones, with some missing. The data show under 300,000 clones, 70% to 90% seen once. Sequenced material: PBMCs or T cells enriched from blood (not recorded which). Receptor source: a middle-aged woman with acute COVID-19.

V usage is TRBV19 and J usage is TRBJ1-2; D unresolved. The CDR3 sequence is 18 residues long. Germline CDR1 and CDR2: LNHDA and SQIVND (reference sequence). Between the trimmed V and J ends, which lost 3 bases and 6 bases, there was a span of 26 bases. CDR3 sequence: CASSIRRNRGRKENGYTF. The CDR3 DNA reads TGTGCCAGTAGTATTCGTCGGAATAGAGGTCGGAAGGAAAATGGCTACACCTTC.

The CDR3 loop is CASSLALSSAGNEKLFF. CDR3 sequence (DNA): TGCGCCAGCAGCTTGGCTCTAAGCTCGGCGGGAAATGAAAAACTGTTTTTT. The chain links TRBV5-1 to TRBJ1-4, with no clear D. Germline V gene data show CDR1 as SGHRS and CDR2 as YFSETQ. Trimming pared 0 bases from V and 5 bases from J, leaving 17 bases between. This CDR3 region has 17 residues.

CDR3: CASSSTNTGELFF. CDR3 DNA: TGTGCCAGCAGCTCGACTAACACCGGGGAGCTGTTTTTT. The chain has TRBV28 and TRBJ2-2; D is undetermined. Germline V gene sequence: CDR1 MDHEN, CDR2 SYDVKM. V lost 6 bases to trimming and J lost 2 bases, with 7 bases between them. The CDR3 runs to 13 residues.

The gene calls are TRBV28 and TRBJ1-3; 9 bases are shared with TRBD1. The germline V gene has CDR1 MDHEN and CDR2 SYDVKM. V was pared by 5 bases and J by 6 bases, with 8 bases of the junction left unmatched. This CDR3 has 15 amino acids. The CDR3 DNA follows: TGTGCCAGCAGTCCCCCGGGACAGGGAACAAACACCATATATTTT. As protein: CASSPPGQGTNTIYF.

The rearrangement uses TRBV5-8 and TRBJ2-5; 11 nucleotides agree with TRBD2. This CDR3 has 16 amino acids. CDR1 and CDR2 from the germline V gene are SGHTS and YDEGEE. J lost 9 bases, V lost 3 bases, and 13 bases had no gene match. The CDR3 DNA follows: TGTGCCAGCAGCTACGGACTAGCGGGTCCCTCCGGGGCCCAGTACTTC. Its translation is CASSYGLAGPSGAQYF.

This CDR3 reads CATSDLQRGLETQYF. In nucleotides, the CDR3 is TGTGCCACCAGTGATTTGCAAAGGGGGCTAGAGACCCAGTACTTC. The chain recombines TRBV24-1 with TRBJ2-5; 7 positions match TRBD1. The CDR3 contains 15 residues. CDR1 is KGHDR, CDR2 SFDVKD, per germline. J lost 4 bases, V lost 0 bases, and 4 bases had no gene match.